This T cell receptor (beta chain) was observed in a study of regulatory T cells in long-lasting Graves disease. Germline V gene data show CDR1 as DFQATT and CDR2 as SNEGSKA (reference sequence). Losses at the gene ends were 2 bases for V and 8 bases for J; bases not matched to a gene: 7. This CDR3 is 13 amino acids long. Indicated time point: newly diagnosed GD, antithyroid drugs for less than 3 months. The TCR library used RNA extracted from PBMCs. The TCR beta library used iRepertoire HTBI primers with Arm-PCR amplification of CDR3. TCRdb analysed the multiplex PCR reads with MiXCR anew, one entry per CDR3 protein. The repertoire holds over 450,000 distinct CDR3 sequences, with approximately 12% as singletons. These data were also reused for a study on T cells in Graves' hyperthyroidism and ophthalmopathy. As that study records: Most clonotypes that expanded in the thyroid above 0.001 also showed up in blood.

The TCR was taken from a woman under 40 with Graves disease. This sequence joins TRBV20-1 and TRBJ1-2, with 8 bases matching TRBD1. This specimen was peripheral blood mononuclear cells (PBMCs), taken at new diagnosis, from a patient treated with antithyroid drugs. In nucleotides, the CDR3 is TGCAGTGCTAGACAGGGGGCGGTTGGGGGCTACACCTTC. Protein sequence: CSARQGAVGGYTF.